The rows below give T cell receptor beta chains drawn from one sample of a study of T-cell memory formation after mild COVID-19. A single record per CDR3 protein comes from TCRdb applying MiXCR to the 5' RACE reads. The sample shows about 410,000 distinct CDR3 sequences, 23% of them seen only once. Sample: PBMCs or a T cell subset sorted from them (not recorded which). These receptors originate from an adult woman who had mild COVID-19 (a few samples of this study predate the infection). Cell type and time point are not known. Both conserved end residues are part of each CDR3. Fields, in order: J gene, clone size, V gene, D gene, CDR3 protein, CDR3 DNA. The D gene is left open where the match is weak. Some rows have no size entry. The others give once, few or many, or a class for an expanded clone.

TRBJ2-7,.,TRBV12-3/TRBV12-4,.,CASSPPGLTYEQYF,TGTGCCAGCAGTCCTCCGGGACTTACCTACGAGCAGTACTTC
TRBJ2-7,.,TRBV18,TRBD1,CATTPGTEHYEQYF,TGTGCCACCACCCCCGGGACAGAGCACTACGAGCAGTACTTC
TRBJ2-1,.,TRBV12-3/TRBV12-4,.,CASSFKGGNEQFF,TGTGCCAGCAGTTTCAAGGGGGGGAATGAGCAGTTCTTC
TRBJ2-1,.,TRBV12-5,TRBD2,CASGLAGLAGGPHNEQFF,TGTGCTAGTGGTTTGGCGGGACTAGCGGGAGGGCCCCACAATGAGCAGTTCTTC
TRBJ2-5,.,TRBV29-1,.,CSVEKRGGILETQYF,TGCAGCGTTGAAAAGAGGGGTGGCATTTTAGAGACCCAGTACTTC
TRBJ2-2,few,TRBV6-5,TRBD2,CASNWGGMDTGELFF,TGTGCCAGCAATTGGGGGGGAATGGACACCGGGGAGCTGTTTTTT
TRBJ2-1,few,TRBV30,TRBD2,CAWSPGLADNEQFF,TGTGCCTGGAGCCCGGGACTAGCGGACAATGAGCAGTTCTTC
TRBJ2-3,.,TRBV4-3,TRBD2,CASSQGPPTSGSVDTQYF,TGCGCCAGCAGCCAAGGACCTCCCACTAGCGGGAGTGTAGATACGCAGTATTTT
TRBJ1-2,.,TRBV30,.,CAWSSRGFYGYTF,TGTGCCTGGAGCAGTAGGGGCTTTTATGGCTACACCTTC
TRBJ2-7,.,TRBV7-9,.,CASTSVAVRYEQYF,TGTGCCAGCACCTCGGTGGCGGTACGCTACGAGCAGTACTTC
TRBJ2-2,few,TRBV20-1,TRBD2,CSAHSSGQNTGELFF,TGCAGTGCGCACTCTAGCGGCCAGAACACCGGGGAGCTGTTTTTT
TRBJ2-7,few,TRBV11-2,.,CASSLTPSHEQYF,TGTGCCAGCAGCTTAACTCCATCCCACGAGCAGTACTTC
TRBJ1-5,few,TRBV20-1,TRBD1,CSARDQGRGNQPQHF,TGCAGTGCTAGAGATCAGGGCAGGGGGAATCAGCCCCAGCATTTT
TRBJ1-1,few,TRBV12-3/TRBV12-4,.,CASSLAGGGDTEAFF,TGTGCCAGCAGTTTAGCTGGGGGAGGGGACACTGAAGCTTTCTTT
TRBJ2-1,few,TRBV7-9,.,CASSRPADTLNYNEQFF,TGTGCCAGCAGCAGACCGGCGGACACGCTCAACTACAATGAGCAGTTCTTC
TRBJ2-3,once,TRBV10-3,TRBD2,CATEAGHSTDTQYF,TGTGCCACGGAAGCGGGGCACTCCACAGATACGCAGTATTTT
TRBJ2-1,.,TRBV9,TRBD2,CASSSRTSGGDNEQFF,TGTGCCAGCAGCTCCCGGACTAGCGGGGGTGACAATGAGCAGTTCTTC
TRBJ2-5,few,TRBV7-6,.,CASSLYLEDQETQYF,TGTGCCAGCAGCTTATATCTAGAGGACCAAGAGACCCAGTACTTC
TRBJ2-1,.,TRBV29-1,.,CSVEWNEQFF,TGCAGCGTTGAGTGGAATGAGCAGTTCTTC
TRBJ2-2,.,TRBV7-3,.,CASSSSGTANTGELFF,TGTGCCAGCAGCTCATCCGGGACGGCGAACACCGGGGAGCTGTTTTTT
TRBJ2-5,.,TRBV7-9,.,CAISSGPAYQETQYF,TGTGCCATCAGCTCAGGACCCGCTTACCAAGAGACCCAGTACTTC
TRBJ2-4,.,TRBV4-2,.,CASSQAPDTSKNIQYF,TGTGCCAGCAGCCAAGCCCCCGACACGTCCAAAAACATTCAGTACTTC
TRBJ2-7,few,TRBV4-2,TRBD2,CASSQVGGGASYEQYF,TGTGCCAGCAGCCAAGTCGGGGGGGGGGCCTCCTACGAGCAGTACTTC
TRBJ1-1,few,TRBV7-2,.,CASSLIPGSVNTEAFF,TGTGCCAGCAGCTTAATTCCGGGGTCCGTGAACACTGAAGCTTTCTTT
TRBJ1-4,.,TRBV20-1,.,CSVKGPVGAHEKLFF,TGCAGTGTTAAGGGACCTGTTGGAGCTCATGAAAAACTGTTTTTT
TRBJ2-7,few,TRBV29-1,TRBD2,CSASGGSYEQYF,TGCAGCGCCTCGGGGGGTTCCTACGAGCAGTACTTC
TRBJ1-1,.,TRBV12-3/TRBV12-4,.,CASSFGGEAFF,TGTGCCAGCAGTTTCGGGGGCGAAGCTTTCTTT
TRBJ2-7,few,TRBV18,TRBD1,CASSPNRDSKIGQYF,TGTGCCAGCTCACCAAACCGGGACAGCAAAATAGGGCAGTACTTC
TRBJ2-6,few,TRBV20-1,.,CSASDTVSGANVLTF,TGCAGTGCTAGCGACACAGTGTCTGGGGCCAACGTCCTGACTTTC